A selection of T cell receptor beta chains follows, all from one sample in a study of T-cell reconstitution after alpha-beta-depleted transplantation in children. TCRdb itself ran the PCR reads through MiXCR, one entry per CDR3 protein. The sample lists hundreds of thousands of distinct CDR3 sequences, 7.5% to 9.5% seen once, with roughly 36% in the top ten. Sequencing was performed on PBMCs, mostly from graft donor cells, taken 360 days after TCRalphabeta/CD19-depleted stem cell transplant. The receptors stem from a male patient aged 2 to 9 who had a stem cell transplant for acute myeloid leukemia, so the T cells may come from the graft donor. The CDR3 runs from the conserved cysteine through the conserved F or W. D genes are given only for firm matches. Some rows have no size entry. The others give once, few or many, or a class for an expanded clone.

d_call,clone_size,v_call,j_call,cdr3_aa,cdr3_nt
-,many,TRBV7-6,TRBJ2-7,CASSLGTVYEQYF,TGTGCCAGCAGCTTAGGCACAGTCTACGAGCAGTACTTC
TRBD2,many,TRBV7-3,TRBJ2-1,CASSLTPRAGDNEQFF,TGTGCCAGCAGCTTAACCCCTAGAGCGGGAGATAATGAGCAGTTCTTC
TRBD2,few,TRBV9,TRBJ2-1,CASSVGTNNNEQFF,TGTGCCAGCAGCGTGGGGACTAACAACAATGAGCAGTTCTTC
TRBD1,-,TRBV12-3/TRBV12-4,TRBJ1-5,CASSTTGVQPQHF,TGTGCCAGCAGCACGACAGGGGTGCAGCCCCAGCATTTT
-,-,TRBV5-1,TRBJ1-1,CASSPKEGGATEAFF,TGCGCCAGCAGCCCCAAAGAGGGGGGGGCCACTGAAGCTTTCTTT
-,-,TRBV5-1,TRBJ2-5,CASSPRDTMAYSQETQYF,TGCGCCAGCAGCCCCCGGGACACAATGGCTTATTCCCAAGAGACCCAGTACTTC
-,-,TRBV6-5,TRBJ1-4,CASSASRRVNEKLFF,TGTGCCAGCAGCGCTAGCCGACGGGTTAATGAAAAACTGTTTTTT
TRBD1,few,TRBV29-1,TRBJ2-5,CSIRRKDRGQETQYF,TGCAGCATTAGAAGGAAAGACAGGGGGCAAGAGACCCAGTACTTC
TRBD2,few,TRBV7-9,TRBJ2-1,CASSLVSGRAPFF,TGTGCCAGCAGCTTAGTTAGCGGGAGGGCCCCGTTCTTC
-,many,TRBV5-1,TRBJ2-2,CASSPGLNTGELFF,TGCGCCAGCAGCCCGGGACTCAACACCGGGGAGCTGTTTTTT
-,few,TRBV7-9,TRBJ2-3,CASSSGALASFADTQYF,TGTGCCAGCAGCTCAGGGGCTCTAGCTTCCTTTGCAGATACTCAGTATTTT
-,many,TRBV5-1,TRBJ1-2,CASSLSPSGGYTF,TGCGCCAGCAGCTTGTCTCCCTCTGGAGGCTACACCTTC
TRBD1,few,TRBV15,TRBJ2-5,CATSRRRQGGEETQYF,TGTGCCACCAGCAGACGCCGACAGGGCGGTGAAGAGACCCAGTACTTC
TRBD2,few,TRBV12-3/TRBV12-4,TRBJ2-1,CASSPWTSGGVYNEQFF,TGTGCCAGCAGTCCTTGGACTAGCGGGGGGGTATACAATGAGCAGTTCTTC
TRBD2,-,TRBV5-4,TRBJ2-1,CASSSLLAGRGRYNEQFF,TGTGCCAGCAGCTCCCTACTAGCGGGTCGGGGACGGTACAATGAGCAGTTCTTC
-,-,TRBV6-1,TRBJ1-2,CASSEAWAGAPDGYTF,TGTGCCAGCAGTGAAGCGTGGGCAGGGGCGCCGGATGGCTACACCTTC
-,-,TRBV5-1,TRBJ1-2,CASSLAGLRNYGYTF,TGCGCCAGCAGCTTGGCCGGGCTTCGGAACTATGGCTACACCTTC
TRBD2,-,TRBV7-6,TRBJ2-3,CASSAGTSDTDTQYF,TGTGCCAGCAGTGCCGGGACTAGCGACACAGATACGCAGTATTTT
-,many,TRBV4-2,TRBJ2-2,CASSQEASRTGELFF,TGTGCCAGCAGCCAAGAGGCTAGTCGGACCGGGGAGCTGTTTTTT
TRBD1,few,TRBV7-9,TRBJ2-3,CASSLGTTGLRTDTQYF,TGTGCCAGCAGCTTAGGGACGACAGGGCTACGGACAGATACGCAGTATTTT
TRBD2,-,TRBV19,TRBJ2-3,CAVRAGGTDTQYF,TGTGCTGTGCGAGCGGGGGGCACAGATACGCAGTATTTT
-,many,TRBV10-3,TRBJ1-3,CAAAGVQTGNTIYF,TGTGCCGCCGCAGGAGTACAAACTGGAAACACCATATATTTT
-,few,TRBV30,TRBJ1-4,CASTDRTKSNEKLFF,TGTGCCTCCACTGACAGAACGAAAAGCAATGAAAAACTGTTTTTT
-,many,TRBV28,TRBJ2-5,CASSSYPSKISQEETQYF,TGTGCCAGCAGTTCCTATCCCTCCAAAATTAGCCAGGAAGAGACCCAGTACTTC
TRBD2,-,TRBV20-1,TRBJ2-2,CSARVASGGWNTGELFF,TGCAGTGCTAGAGTAGCTAGCGGGGGGTGGAACACCGGGGAGCTGTTTTTT
-,-,TRBV9,TRBJ2-1,CASSVATGLGLSSYNEQFF,TGTGCCAGCAGCGTAGCTACGGGACTGGGGCTTAGCTCCTACAATGAGCAGTTCTTC
-,-,TRBV6-5,TRBJ1-2,CASRAGQPYGYTF,TGTGCCAGCCGAGCTGGACAGCCCTATGGCTACACCTTC
-,many,TRBV29-1,TRBJ2-3,CSVAKRLSADTQYF,TGCAGCGTGGCAAAACGGCTAAGTGCAGATACGCAGTATTTT
TRBD1,-,TRBV7-2,TRBJ1-1,CASSRQGGLEAFF,TGTGCCAGCAGTCGTCAGGGGGGACTTGAAGCTTTCTTT
TRBD1,few,TRBV20-1,TRBJ2-1,CSARARTGTNEQFF,TGCAGTGCTAGAGCCCGGACAGGGACCAATGAGCAGTTCTTC
-,-,TRBV2,TRBJ2-7,CASRGYEQYF,TGTGCCAGCAGGGGGTACGAGCAGTACTTC
-,-,TRBV18,TRBJ2-2,CASSLQGVQAKSTGELFF,TGTGCCAGCTCATTACAGGGAGTGCAGGCGAAAAGCACCGGGGAGCTGTTTTTT
-,-,TRBV12-3/TRBV12-4,TRBJ2-1,CASRSEGGNEQFF,TGTGCCAGCAGATCTGAGGGGGGTAATGAGCAGTTCTTC
-,-,TRBV7-2,TRBJ2-3,CASSPTTDAQYF,TGTGCCAGCAGCCCGACGACAGATGCGCAGTATTTT
-,many,TRBV6-1,TRBJ2-1,CASSREERAYSYNEQFF,TGTGCCAGCAGTCGCGAGGAGCGGGCTTACTCCTACAATGAGCAGTTCTTC
-,-,TRBV12-3/TRBV12-4,TRBJ2-2,CASQTYRANTGELFF,TGTGCCAGCCAGACATACCGGGCGAACACCGGGGAGCTGTTTTTT
-,many,TRBV5-1,TRBJ1-1,CASSLAGDDTEAFF,TGCGCCAGCAGCTTGGCCGGGGACGACACTGAAGCTTTCTTT
-,many,TRBV29-1,TRBJ1-2,CSVDRELHGYTF,TGCAGCGTTGACAGGGAACTCCATGGCTACACCTTC
-,many,TRBV19,TRBJ1-5,CASSGRAGSNQPQHF,TGTGCCAGTAGTGGTCGCGCGGGATCCAATCAGCCCCAGCATTTT
-,few,TRBV18,TRBJ1-4,CASQTSLNEKLFF,TGTGCCAGCCAGACATCCCTGAATGAAAAACTGTTTTTT
TRBD1,many,TRBV7-2,TRBJ2-1,CASSRQGSVNEQFF,TGTGCCAGCAGCCGACAGGGTTCCGTCAATGAGCAGTTCTTC
-,few,TRBV29-1,TRBJ2-3,CSVVVLGEGTQYF,TGCAGCGTTGTAGTCCTCGGAGAGGGTACGCAGTATTTT
-,-,TRBV20-1,TRBJ1-6,CSARKVNSPLHF,TGCAGTGCTAGGAAGGTGAATTCACCCCTCCACTTT
-,-,TRBV7-3,TRBJ2-7,CASSPRGGINEQYF,TGTGCCAGCAGCCCGCGAGGGGGTATCAACGAGCAGTACTTC
-,few,TRBV9,TRBJ2-1,CASSQGTYSYNEQFF,TGTGCCAGCAGCCAGGGGACGTACTCCTACAATGAGCAGTTCTTC
-,-,TRBV18,TRBJ1-1,CASSPGVGPEAFF,TGTGCCAGCTCACCGGGGGTAGGGCCTGAAGCTTTCTTT
-,-,TRBV6-2/TRBV6-3,TRBJ1-6,CASLRENNSPLHF,TGTGCCAGTCTCCGGGAAAATAATTCACCCCTCCACTTT
-,many,TRBV7-2,TRBJ2-1,CASSSRYNEQFF,TGTGCCAGCAGCTCCCGGTACAATGAGCAGTTCTTC